Listed below are T cell receptor beta chains from one sample, sequenced in a study of molecular identifiers for immune sequencing clone quantification. MiXCR, run by TCRdb on the PCR reads, gives a single entry per CDR3 protein. This table holds some 70,000 distinct CDR3 sequences, over 15% found once. The sample comprised naive CD8+ T cells from blood, with Jurkat cell RNA spiked in. The source is a human donor in good health. Some libraries in this study had Jurkat cell RNA spiked in. Both conserved end residues are part of each CDR3. A D gene is named only where the DNA matches it firmly. Only part of the rows carry a size: once, few, many, or a class if the clone is expanded.

v_call,d_call,clone_size,j_call,cdr3_nt,cdr3_aa
TRBV19,-,many,TRBJ1-5,TGTGCCAGTAGTATATTTTCGGGCGACCAGCCCCAGCATTTT,CASSIFSGDQPQHF
TRBV10-3,TRBD1,many,TRBJ2-3,TGTGCCATCATCGAGGACAGGGTTATTGATACGCAGTATTTT,CAIIEDRVIDTQYF
TRBV15,TRBD1,-,TRBJ1-2,TGTGCCACCAGCAAAGGGACAGGGGGGATCTGTGGCTACACCTTC,CATSKGTGGICGYTF
TRBV5-1,TRBD1,many,TRBJ2-7,TGCGCCAGCAGCTTGGTCCCACAGGGGTACGAGCAGTACTTC,CASSLVPQGYEQYF
TRBV28,TRBD1,-,TRBJ2-3,TGTGCCAGCAGTTTTGGGTCGAGGGGGCTTTCCAAAGATACGCAGTATTTT,CASSFGSRGLSKDTQYF
TRBV24-1,TRBD1,-,TRBJ1-6,TGTGCCACCAGTGACGGACAGGGCCCACCAAATTCACCCCTCCACTTT,CATSDGQGPPNSPLHF
TRBV7-9,TRBD2,many,TRBJ2-7,TGTGCCAGCAGCTTAGGGGGGGCTACTAGCGGGAGATACGAGCAGTACTTC,CASSLGGATSGRYEQYF
TRBV7-6,-,medium-sized,TRBJ2-2,TGTGCCAGCAGCCCCGCGGGACCCACCGGGGAGCTGTTTTTT,CASSPAGPTGELFF
TRBV6-5,-,many,TRBJ2-5,TGTGCCAGCAGAGAAGACACTAACCAAGAGACCCAGTACTTC,CASREDTNQETQYF
TRBV27,-,-,TRBJ2-7,TGTGCCAGCGGCCCCCTTGGGTCGAACTACGAGCAGTACTTC,CASGPLGSNYEQYF
TRBV11-2,TRBD2,many,TRBJ2-1,TGTGCCAGCAGGGGGACTAGCGGGTTCAATGAGCAGTTCTTC,CASRGTSGFNEQFF
TRBV30,TRBD1,many,TRBJ1-5,TGTGCCTGGAGTTTGGGACAGGGTCGTTATAGCAATCAGCCCCAGCATTTT,CAWSLGQGRYSNQPQHF
TRBV25-1,-,-,TRBJ2-1,TGTGCCAGCAGTGTGGGCAAAAGCTCCTACAATGAGCAGTTCTTC,CASSVGKSSYNEQFF
TRBV20-1,TRBD1,many,TRBJ2-3,TGCAGTGCTAGATACAGGGGGATCGCAGATACGCAGTATTTT,CSARYRGIADTQYF
TRBV29-1,-,many,TRBJ2-7,TGCAGCGTAGAAGACAGGTACGAGCAGTACTTC,CSVEDRYEQYF
TRBV7-9,-,many,TRBJ1-1,TGTGCCAGCAGCACCAACACTGAAGCTTTCTTT,CASSTNTEAFF
TRBV5-5,TRBD2,-,TRBJ2-1,TGTGCCAGCAGCCCTGAATGGGGGACTAGCGGGAGCAATGAGCAGTTCTTC,CASSPEWGTSGSNEQFF
TRBV29-1,TRBD1,many,TRBJ2-7,TGCAGCGTCACGACAGGGGCTACCTACGAGCAGTACTTC,CSVTTGATYEQYF
TRBV19,TRBD2,few,TRBJ2-1,TGTGCCAGTAGTTGGGGGGAGGGCCCTGGTGAGCAGTTCTTC,CASSWGEGPGEQFF
TRBV27,TRBD1,many,TRBJ2-3,TGTGCCAGCAAAAGACAGGGTGTTAATGCAATAGATACGCAGTATTTT,CASKRQGVNAIDTQYF
TRBV11-2,-,-,TRBJ2-7,TGTGCCAGCAGCTTAGTGGGACCGACCTACGAGCAGTACTTC,CASSLVGPTYEQYF
TRBV2,TRBD1,few,TRBJ2-7,TGTGCCAGCAGGGACACAGGGGGCTCCTACGAGCAGTACTTC,CASRDTGGSYEQYF
TRBV14,-,many,TRBJ2-3,TGTGCCAGCAGCCAGGGGAATACGCAGTATTTT,CASSQGNTQYF
TRBV7-8,TRBD2,many,TRBJ2-3,TGTGCCAGCAGCTTACGGCTAGCGGGAATCTTGACAGATACGCAGTATTTT,CASSLRLAGILTDTQYF
TRBV4-2,-,many,TRBJ2-7,TGTGCCAGCAGCCCCCAAAGCGTCCGGGGTGCCTACGAGCAGTACTTC,CASSPQSVRGAYEQYF
TRBV25-1,TRBD2,many,TRBJ2-5,TGTGCCAGCAGTGGTACGGGAGGGTACCAAGAGACCCAGTACTTC,CASSGTGGYQETQYF
TRBV4-1,TRBD2,many,TRBJ2-7,TGCGCCAGCAGCCAAGGCGGGAGTAGCTACGAGCAGTACTTC,CASSQGGSSYEQYF
TRBV13,-,many,TRBJ2-3,TGTGCCAGCAGCCCCATGGGGGCGCCCGCAGATACGCAGTATTTT,CASSPMGAPADTQYF
TRBV24-1,-,many,TRBJ1-1,TGTGCCACCCCCAATAGGGGTAGGATTGAAGCTTTCTTT,CATPNRGRIEAFF
TRBV6-5,TRBD2,many,TRBJ2-7,TGTGCCAGCAGTTACGCCAGCGGGAGTGAAGAGCAGTACTTC,CASSYASGSEEQYF
TRBV5-8,-,-,TRBJ2-3,TGTGCCAGCAGCTTGGCCTTGGGGGATACGCAGTATTTT,CASSLALGDTQYF
TRBV11-1,TRBD1,few,TRBJ1-2,TGTGCCAGCAGCCCATGGACAGGGGACTATGGCTACACCTTC,CASSPWTGDYGYTF
TRBV7-2,-,many,TRBJ2-1,TGTGCCAGCAGCTTAGACCAAAATGAGCAGTTCTTC,CASSLDQNEQFF
TRBV6-5,TRBD1,many,TRBJ2-7,TGTGCCACCCTCCCTTCACCGGACAGGTCCTCCTACGAGCAGTACTTC,CATLPSPDRSSYEQYF
TRBV19,-,few,TRBJ2-1,TGTGCCAGTAGTATCACTCCCGCTGAAGTGAATGAGCGGTTCTTC,CASSITPAEVNERFF
TRBV4-2,TRBD2,many,TRBJ2-2,TGTGCCAGCAGCCAAGGTCTAGCGGGAGAGGCCGGGGAGCTGTTTTTT,CASSQGLAGEAGELFF
TRBV24-1,TRBD1,many,TRBJ1-5,TGTGCCACCAGTGTAGGGACAGGGGGCAACAATCAGCCCCAGCATTTT,CATSVGTGGNNQPQHF
TRBV7-9,-,many,TRBJ1-4,TGTGCCAGCAGCCCCACAGGGTCGCATGAAAAACTGTTTTTT,CASSPTGSHEKLFF
TRBV6-1,-,many,TRBJ2-5,TGTGCCAGCAGACAACTAGGAGTGGAGACCCAGTACTTC,CASRQLGVETQYF
TRBV5-1,TRBD2,many,TRBJ2-3,TGCGCCAGCAGCTTGGAACTAGCGGGCACAGATACGCAGTATTTT,CASSLELAGTDTQYF
TRBV27,-,many,TRBJ2-3,TGTGCCAGCAGTTTGGTCGGTAGCACAGATACGCAGTATTTT,CASSLVGSTDTQYF
TRBV19,TRBD1,few,TRBJ1-1,TGTGCCAGTAGTCTATACAGGGGACGCACTGAAGCTTTCTTT,CASSLYRGRTEAFF
TRBV3-1,-,many,TRBJ2-3,TGTGCCAGCAGCCAACCGGGCACAGATACGCAGTATTTT,CASSQPGTDTQYF
TRBV7-9,TRBD2,many,TRBJ2-1,TGTGCCAGCAGCTCAACTAGCGGGCCCCCCTACAATGAGCAGTTCTTC,CASSSTSGPPYNEQFF
TRBV15,TRBD2,few,TRBJ2-2,TGTGCCACCAGCAGGGGGGGACTAGCTGGCGGGGAGCTGTTTTTT,CATSRGGLAGGELFF